The sequence of this TCR beta chain was determined in a study of cytomegalovirus exposure and HLA in healthy donors. Study information: Tens of millions of unique TCRs from HLA-typed donors made up an early data release. Study outcomes and limitations: 150 or so TCR beta chains were listed as cytomegalovirus-associated.

About this clone: Its antigen is not identified.

The PCR employed 60 Vbeta primers together with 13 Jbeta primers. Repertoires were generated with immunoSEQ multiplex PCR, while TCRdb's copy carries only in-frame clones and drops some. The table records about 82,000 clones, around 73% of them present only once. Germline V CDR1 and CDR2: MDHEN, SYDVKM. Trimming cost V 6 bases and J 4 bases; bases outside gene matches: 11. The CDR3 totals 17 residues. This chain uses TRBV28 with TRBJ1-3; 11 positions match TRBD1. The sequence came from a man aged 50 to 60 in good health and CMV-seronegative. Sequencing was done on a sample of PBMCs. The CDR3 loop reads CASSGWGTGGRGNTIYF. CDR3 DNA sequence: TGTGCCAGCAGCGGGTGGGGGACAGGGGGTCGAGGAAACACCATATATTTT.